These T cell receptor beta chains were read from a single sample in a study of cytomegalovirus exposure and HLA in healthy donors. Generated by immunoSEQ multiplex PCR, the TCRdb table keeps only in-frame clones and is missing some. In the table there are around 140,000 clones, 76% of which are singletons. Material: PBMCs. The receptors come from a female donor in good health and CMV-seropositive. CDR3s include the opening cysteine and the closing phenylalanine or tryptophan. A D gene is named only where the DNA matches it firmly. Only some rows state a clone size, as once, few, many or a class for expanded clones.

CASSLAGGNYEQYF | TGCGCCAGCAGCCTAGCGGGAGGGAACTACGAGCAGTACTTC | TRBJ2-7 | TRBD2 | . | TRBV4-1 | 14
CASSLDRESYTF | TGTGCCAGCAGTTTAGACAGGGAGAGCTACACCTTC | TRBJ1-2 | TRBD1 | . | TRBV28 | 12
CASSHENGRTGELFF | TGTGCCAGCAGCCACGAAAATGGCCGCACCGGGGAGCTGTTTTTT | TRBJ2-2 | . | once | TRBV11-3 | 15
CASSLEQGLYGYTF | TGTGCCAGCAGCTTGGAACAGGGGCTCTATGGCTACACCTTC | TRBJ1-2 | TRBD1 | . | TRBV5-4 | 14
CASSVNRAVDEQFF | TGTGCCAGCAGTGTGAACAGGGCGGTAGATGAGCAGTTCTTC | TRBJ2-1 | . | . | TRBV2 | 14
CASSLGQPYYNEQFF | TGCGCCAGCAGCTTGGGACAGCCCTACTACAATGAGCAGTTCTTC | TRBJ2-1 | . | . | TRBV5-1 | 15
CASSLGDREQETQYF | TGCGCCAGCAGCTTGGGGGACAGGGAGCAAGAGACCCAGTACTTC | TRBJ2-5 | TRBD1 | . | TRBV5-1 | 15
CASSKDREDIQYF | TGTGCCAGCAGCAAAGACAGGGAGGACATTCAGTACTTC | TRBJ2-4 | . | once | TRBV11-2 | 13
CASSQEPSGSSTDTQYF | TGTGCCAGCAGCCAAGAGCCTAGCGGTTCTAGCACAGATACGCAGTATTTT | TRBJ2-3 | TRBD2 | . | TRBV4-2 | 17
CASSEGALSQPQHF | TGCGCCAGCAGCGAGGGGGCGCTATCTCAGCCCCAGCATTTT | TRBJ1-5 | TRBD1 | . | TRBV5-1 | 14
CASSDPQGGEFGYTF | TGTGCCAGCAGTGATCCACAGGGTGGTGAGTTTGGCTACACCTTC | TRBJ1-2 | . | . | TRBV2 | 15
CASSSQDPIAKNIQYF | TGTGCCAGCAGCTCCCAGGATCCGATAGCCAAAAACATTCAGTACTTC | TRBJ2-4 | . | . | TRBV11-1 | 16
CASSLTGANQPQHF | TGTGCCAGCAGTTTAACAGGGGCCAATCAGCCCCAGCATTTT | TRBJ1-5 | TRBD1 | . | TRBV27 | 14
CAISESRDQPQHF | TGTGCCATCAGTGAGTCGCGGGATCAGCCCCAGCATTTT | TRBJ1-5 | . | once | TRBV10-3 | 13
CASSFSSSYNEQFF | TGTGCCAGCAGCTTTAGCAGCTCCTACAATGAGCAGTTCTTC | TRBJ2-1 | . | . | TRBV11-2 | 14
CASTSLAGSSYNEQFF | TGTGCCAGCACCTCCTTAGCGGGGAGCTCCTACAATGAGCAGTTCTTC | TRBJ2-1 | TRBD2 | . | TRBV28 | 16
CASSEQGASTDTQYF | TGTGCCAGCAGTGAACAGGGGGCGAGCACAGATACGCAGTATTTT | TRBJ2-3 | TRBD1 | . | TRBV2 | 15
CASTGALSYNEQFF | TGTGCCAGCACAGGGGCCCTTTCCTACAATGAGCAGTTCTTC | TRBJ2-1 | . | few | TRBV5-6 | 14
CASSLASGLGTYEQYF | TGCGCCAGCAGCTTGGCCTCGGGATTGGGTACCTACGAGCAGTACTTC | TRBJ2-7 | . | . | TRBV5-1 | 16
CASRPGQGTYEALF | TGTGCCAGCAGACCGGGACAGGGAACCTATGAAGCTCTCTTT | TRBJ1-1 | TRBD1 | . | TRBV2 | 14
CASRKGGSGANVLTF | TGTGCCAGCAGAAAAGGGGGCTCTGGGGCCAACGTCCTGACTTTC | TRBJ2-6 | . | . | TRBV6-5 | 15
CASSWQGREQYF | TGTGCCAGCAGCTGGCAGGGGCGCGAGCAGTACTTC | TRBJ2-7 | . | . | TRBV7-9 | 12
CASSAPGLETQYF | TGTGCCAGCAGTGCACCGGGACTTGAGACCCAGTACTTC | TRBJ2-5 | . | . | TRBV5-4 | 13
CASSLTSYNEQFF | TGTGCCAGCAGCTTAACATCCTACAATGAGCAGTTCTTC | TRBJ2-1 | . | . | TRBV7-6 | 13
CASSDGGGAVNEQFF | TGTGCCAGCAGTGACGGCGGGGGGGCGGTCAATGAGCAGTTCTTC | TRBJ2-1 | TRBD2 | . | TRBV6-4 | 15
CASSHSDREQYF | TGTGCCAGCAGCCACAGCGATCGGGAGCAGTACTTC | TRBJ2-7 | . | . | TRBV14 | 12
CASMALAGSYEQYF | TGCGCCAGCATGGCACTAGCGGGCTCCTACGAGCAGTACTTC | TRBJ2-7 | TRBD2 | . | TRBV10-2 | 14
CAWNPGSYGYTF | TGTGCCTGGAATCCGGGTTCGTATGGCTACACCTTC | TRBJ1-2 | . | . | TRBV30 | 12
CASSYFNNNEQFF | TGTGCCAGCAGTTACTTTAACAACAATGAGCAGTTCTTC | TRBJ2-1 | . | . | TRBV6-6 | 13
CASSQDFPNSREQFF | TGCGCCAGCAGCCAAGATTTCCCCAATTCACGGGAGCAGTTCTTC | TRBJ2-1 | . | . | TRBV4-1 | 15
CASSEGTRNQPQHF | TGTGCCAGCAGTGAAGGGACTCGCAATCAGCCCCAGCATTTT | TRBJ1-5 | . | . | TRBV2 | 14
CASSFTGPLEGYNEQFF | TGCGCCAGCAGCTTTACCGGACCCCTCGAGGGTTACAATGAGCAGTTCTTC | TRBJ2-1 | . | few | TRBV5-1 | 17
CASSYLAGAPSEQFF | TGCGCCAGCAGCTACCTGGCGGGGGCACCTTCGGAGCAGTTCTTC | TRBJ2-1 | . | . | TRBV5-1 | 15
CATSEAGAYEQYF | TGTGCCACCAGCGAAGCGGGGGCCTACGAGCAGTACTTC | TRBJ2-7 | TRBD2 | . | TRBV6-5 | 13
CASSGLGESLNRAEAFF | TGTGCCAGTAGTGGGCTAGGGGAATCTCTAAATCGGGCTGAAGCTTTCTTT | TRBJ1-1 | . | . | TRBV19 | 17
CASGLAHRDEAFF | TGTGCTAGTGGTTTGGCGCACAGGGATGAAGCTTTCTTT | TRBJ1-1 | . | . | TRBV12-5 | 13
CASSVDSYYGYTF | TGCGCCAGCAGCGTGGACAGCTACTATGGCTACACCTTC | TRBJ1-2 | . | . | TRBV5-1 | 13
CASSLEFGGSLDEQYF | TGTGCCAGCAGCTTGGAATTCGGCGGGAGCCTAGACGAGCAGTACTTC | TRBJ2-7 | TRBD2 | . | TRBV5-4 | 16
CASSLEETSSYEQYF | TGTGCCAGCAGCTTGGAGGAAACGAGCTCCTACGAGCAGTACTTC | TRBJ2-7 | . | . | TRBV7-8 | 15
CASSRYPGLNKETQYF | TGTGCCAGCAGCAGGTATCCGGGACTAAATAAAGAGACCCAGTACTTC | TRBJ2-5 | . | . | TRBV21-1 | 16
CASSVGTGAFRLQYF | TGTGCCAGCAGCGTCGGGACAGGGGCTTTTCGTCTGCAGTACTTC | TRBJ2-7 | TRBD1 | . | TRBV7-9 | 15
CASSYTQETQYF | TGCGCCAGCAGTTACACGCAAGAGACCCAGTACTTC | TRBJ2-5 | . | once | TRBV10-1 | 12
CASSEAIAGGSYNEQFF | TGTGCCAGCAGTGAAGCTATAGCGGGGGGATCCTACAATGAGCAGTTCTTC | TRBJ2-1 | TRBD2 | few | TRBV6-1 | 17
CASSGRQGPGSYNEQFF | TGTGCCAGCAGTGGGAGACAGGGGCCCGGCTCCTACAATGAGCAGTTCTTC | TRBJ2-1 | TRBD1 | . | TRBV6-9 | 17
CASSPSTQGQFF | TGTGCCAGCAGCCCTTCTACTCAGGGGCAGTTCTTC | TRBJ2-1 | . | few | TRBV6-6 | 12
CSVSSGSGGSNQPQHF | TGCAGCGTTTCTTCGGGGAGCGGGGGAAGCAATCAGCCCCAGCATTTT | TRBJ1-5 | . | . | TRBV29-1 | 16
CASSLRVEGVTDTQYF | TGTGCCAGCAGCTTAAGAGTAGAAGGGGTGACAGATACGCAGTATTTT | TRBJ2-3 | . | few | TRBV7-9 | 16
CASSQDPAGAAGANVLTF | TGCGCCAGCAGCCAAGACCCAGCGGGAGCCGCTGGGGCCAACGTCCTGACTTTC | TRBJ2-6 | TRBD2 | once | TRBV4-1 | 18
CAWHPGTGPYEQYF | TGTGCCTGGCACCCCGGGACAGGACCTTACGAGCAGTACTTC | TRBJ2-7 | TRBD1 | . | TRBV30 | 14
CASSLIRGLGSYEQYF | TGTGCCAGCAGTTTAATTAGGGGACTTGGCTCCTACGAGCAGTACTTC | TRBJ2-7 | . | . | TRBV28 | 16
CASSTGLAGSQETQYF | TGTGCCAGCAGCACCGGACTAGCGGGCTCCCAAGAGACCCAGTACTTC | TRBJ2-5 | TRBD2 | . | TRBV5-4 | 16
CASTSPGQKHGYTF | TGTGCCAGCACCAGCCCCGGACAGAAGCATGGCTACACCTTC | TRBJ1-2 | . | . | TRBV4-2 | 14
CASSLTPGYNSPLHF | TGTGCCAGCAGTCTTACTCCCGGTTATAATTCACCCCTCCACTTT | TRBJ1-6 | . | . | TRBV7-3 | 15
CASRGVQGHVDIQYF | TGTGCCAGCAGGGGGGTACAGGGGCACGTAGACATTCAGTACTTC | TRBJ2-4 | TRBD1 | . | TRBV2 | 15
CASSSTPTGGFTEAFF | TGTGCCAGCAGCTCCACCCCTACAGGGGGCTTCACTGAAGCTTTCTTT | TRBJ1-1 | TRBD1 | . | TRBV7-8 | 16
CASSLLSGTGFYEQYF | TGTGCCAGCAGCTTGCTCTCCGGGACAGGGTTCTACGAGCAGTACTTC | TRBJ2-7 | TRBD1 | . | TRBV5-5 | 16
CASSLGGTGNEKLFF | TGTGCCAGCAGCTTGGGCGGGACGGGTAATGAAAAACTGTTTTTT | TRBJ1-4 | . | . | TRBV5-4 | 15